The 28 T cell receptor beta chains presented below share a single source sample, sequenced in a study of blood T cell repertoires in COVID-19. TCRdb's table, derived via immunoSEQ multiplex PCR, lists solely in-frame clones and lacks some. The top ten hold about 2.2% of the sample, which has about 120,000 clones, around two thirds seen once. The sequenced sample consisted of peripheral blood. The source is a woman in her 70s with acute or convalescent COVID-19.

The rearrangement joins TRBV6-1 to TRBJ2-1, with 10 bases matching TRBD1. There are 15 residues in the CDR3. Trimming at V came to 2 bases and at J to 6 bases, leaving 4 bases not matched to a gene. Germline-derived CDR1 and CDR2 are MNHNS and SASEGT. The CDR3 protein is CASSESGTGVNEQFF. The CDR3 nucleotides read TGTGCCAGCAGTGAATCTGGGACAGGGGTCAATGAGCAGTTCTTC.

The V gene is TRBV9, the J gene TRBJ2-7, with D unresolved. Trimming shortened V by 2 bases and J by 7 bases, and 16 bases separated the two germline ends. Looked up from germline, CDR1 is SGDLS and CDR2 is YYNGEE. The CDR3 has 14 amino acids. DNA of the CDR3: TGTGCCAGCAGCGTGTCACCTACTACGCGGGAGCAGTACTTC. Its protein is CASSVSPTTREQYF.

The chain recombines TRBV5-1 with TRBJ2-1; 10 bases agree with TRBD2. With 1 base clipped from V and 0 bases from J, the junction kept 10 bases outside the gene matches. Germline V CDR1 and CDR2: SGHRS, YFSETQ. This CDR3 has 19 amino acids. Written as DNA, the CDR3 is TGCGCCAGCAGCTTGATGTCTAGCGGGGGTTTTTCCTCCTACAATGAGCAGTTCTTC. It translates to CASSLMSSGGFSSYNEQFF.

CDR3 region: CAWSGTSNTEAFF. The CDR3 bases are TGTGCCTGGAGTGGGACTTCAAACACTGAAGCTTTCTTT. The chain links TRBV30 to TRBJ1-1, with D hard to call. The V end was cut by 1 base, the J end by 2 bases, with 8 bases between. CDR3 length: 13 residues. Germline CDR1 GTSNPN, CDR2 SVGIG (reference sequence).

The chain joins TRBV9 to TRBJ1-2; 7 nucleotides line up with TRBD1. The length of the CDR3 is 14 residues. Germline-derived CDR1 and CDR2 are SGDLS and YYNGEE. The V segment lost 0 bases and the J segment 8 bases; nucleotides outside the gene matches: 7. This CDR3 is CASSVVGGTVGYTF. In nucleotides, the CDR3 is TGTGCCAGCAGCGTAGTTGGGGGGACAGTCGGCTACACCTTC.

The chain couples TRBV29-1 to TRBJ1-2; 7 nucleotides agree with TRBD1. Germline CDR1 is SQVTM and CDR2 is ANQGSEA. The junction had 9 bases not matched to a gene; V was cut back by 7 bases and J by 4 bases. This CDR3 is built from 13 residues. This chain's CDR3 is CSASDRDSYGYTF. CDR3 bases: TGCAGCGCCTCCGACAGGGACTCCTATGGCTACACCTTC.

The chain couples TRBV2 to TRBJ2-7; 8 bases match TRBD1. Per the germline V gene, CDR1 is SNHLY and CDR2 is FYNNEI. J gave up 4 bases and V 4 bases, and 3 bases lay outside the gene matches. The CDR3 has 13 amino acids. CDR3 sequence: CASSVQGAYEQYF. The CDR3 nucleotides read TGTGCCAGCAGTGTCCAGGGGGCATACGAGCAGTACTTC.

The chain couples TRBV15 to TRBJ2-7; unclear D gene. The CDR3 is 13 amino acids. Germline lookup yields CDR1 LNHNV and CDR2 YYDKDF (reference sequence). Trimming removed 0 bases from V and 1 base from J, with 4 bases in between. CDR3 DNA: TGTGCCACCAGCAGAGATCTTTCCTACGAGCAGTACTTC. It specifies CATSRDLSYEQYF. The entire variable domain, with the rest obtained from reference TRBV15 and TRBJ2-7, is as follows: DAMVIQNPRYQVTQFGKPVTLSCSQTLNHNVMYWYQQKSSQAPKLLFHYYDKDFNNEADTPDNFQSRRPNTSFCFLDIRSPGLGDTAMYLCATSRDLSYEQYFGPGTRLTVT.

The CDR3 loop is CASRRGQQETQYF. The CDR3, as DNA: TGTGCCAGCAGAAGAGGACAGCAAGAGACCCAGTACTTC. This chain links TRBV7-2 with TRBJ2-5; tentatively, D is TRBD1 (6 bases). CDR3 size: 13 residues. V gave up 6 bases and J gave up 2 bases, with 10 bases separating them. Germline lookup yields CDR1 SGHTA and CDR2 FQGNSA.

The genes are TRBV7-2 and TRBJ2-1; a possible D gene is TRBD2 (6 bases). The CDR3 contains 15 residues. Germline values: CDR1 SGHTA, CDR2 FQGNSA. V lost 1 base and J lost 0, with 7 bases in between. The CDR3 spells CASSLGGVSYNEQFF. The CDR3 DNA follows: TGTGCCAGCAGCTTAGGGGGGGTCTCCTACAATGAGCAGTTCTTC.

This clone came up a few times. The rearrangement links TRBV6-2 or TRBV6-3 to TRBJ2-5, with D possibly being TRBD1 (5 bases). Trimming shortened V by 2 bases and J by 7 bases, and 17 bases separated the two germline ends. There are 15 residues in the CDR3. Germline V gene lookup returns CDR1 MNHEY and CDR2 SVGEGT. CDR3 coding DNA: TGTGCCAGCAGTTACGCTCCCAGGGTCCTCGGGACCCAGTACTTC. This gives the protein CASSYAPRVLGTQYF.

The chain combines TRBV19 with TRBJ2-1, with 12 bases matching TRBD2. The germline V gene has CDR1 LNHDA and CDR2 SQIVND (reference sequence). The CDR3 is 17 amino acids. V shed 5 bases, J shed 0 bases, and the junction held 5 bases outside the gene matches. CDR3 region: CASSPGLAGYSYNEQFF. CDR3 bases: TGTGCCAGTAGTCCAGGACTAGCGGGGTACTCCTACAATGAGCAGTTCTTC. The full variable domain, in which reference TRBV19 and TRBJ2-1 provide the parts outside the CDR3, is DGGITQSPKYLFRKEGQNVTLSCEQNLNHDAMYWYRQDPGQGLRLIYYSQIVNDFQKGDIAEGYSVSREKKESFPLTVTSAQKNPTAFYLCASSPGLAGYSYNEQFFGPGTRLTVL.

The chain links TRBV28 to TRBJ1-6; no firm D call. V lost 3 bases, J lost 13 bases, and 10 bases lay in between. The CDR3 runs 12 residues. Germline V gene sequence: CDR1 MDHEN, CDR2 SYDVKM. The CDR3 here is CASSFSGEPLHF. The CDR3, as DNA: TGTGCCAGCAGTTTCTCTGGGGAGCCCCTCCACTTT.

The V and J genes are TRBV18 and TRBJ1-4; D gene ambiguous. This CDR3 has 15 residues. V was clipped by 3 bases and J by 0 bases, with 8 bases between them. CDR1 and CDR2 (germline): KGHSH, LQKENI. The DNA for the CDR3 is TGTGCCAGCTCACCTGGCGGTGCAACTAATGAAAAACTGTTTTTT. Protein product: CASSPGGATNEKLFF.

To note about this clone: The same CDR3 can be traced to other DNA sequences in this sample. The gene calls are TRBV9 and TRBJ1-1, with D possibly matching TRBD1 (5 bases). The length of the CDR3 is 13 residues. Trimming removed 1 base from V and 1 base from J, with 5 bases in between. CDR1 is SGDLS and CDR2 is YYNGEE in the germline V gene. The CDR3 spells CASSVQGNTEAFF. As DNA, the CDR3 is TGTGCCAGCAGCGTACAGGGGAACACTGAAGCTTTCTTT.

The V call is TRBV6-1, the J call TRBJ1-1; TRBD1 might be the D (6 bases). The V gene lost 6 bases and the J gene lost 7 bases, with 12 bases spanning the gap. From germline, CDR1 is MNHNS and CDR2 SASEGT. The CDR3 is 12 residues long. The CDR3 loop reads CASSDNRVEAFF. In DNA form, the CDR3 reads TGTGCCAGCAGCGACAACAGGGTTGAAGCTTTCTTT.

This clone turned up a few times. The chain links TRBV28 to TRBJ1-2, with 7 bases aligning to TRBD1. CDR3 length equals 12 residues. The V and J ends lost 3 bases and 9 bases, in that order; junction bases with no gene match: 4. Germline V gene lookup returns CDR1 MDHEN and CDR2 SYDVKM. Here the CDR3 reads CASSFLQGRYTF. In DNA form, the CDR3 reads TGTGCCAGCAGTTTTCTACAGGGGCGCTACACCTTC.

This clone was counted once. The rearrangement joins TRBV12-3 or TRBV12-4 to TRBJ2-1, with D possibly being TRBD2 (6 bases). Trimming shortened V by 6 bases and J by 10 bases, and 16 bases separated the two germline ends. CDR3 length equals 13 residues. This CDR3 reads CASSPTSGGEQFF. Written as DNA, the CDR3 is TGTGCCAGCAGCCCTACCTCTGGGGGGGAGCAGTTCTTC.

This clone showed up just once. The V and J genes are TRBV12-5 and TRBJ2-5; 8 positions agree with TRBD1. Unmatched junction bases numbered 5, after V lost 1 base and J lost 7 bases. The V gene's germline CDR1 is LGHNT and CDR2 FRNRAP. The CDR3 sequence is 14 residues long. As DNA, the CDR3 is TGTGCTAGTGGTTTGGGCCAGGGGGCGCGGACCCAGTACTTC. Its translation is CASGLGQGARTQYF.

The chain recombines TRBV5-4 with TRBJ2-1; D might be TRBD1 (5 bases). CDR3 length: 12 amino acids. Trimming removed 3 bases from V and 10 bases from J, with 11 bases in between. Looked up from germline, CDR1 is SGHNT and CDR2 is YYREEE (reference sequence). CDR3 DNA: TGTGCCAGCAGCTATGTAAGGACAGAGCAGTTCTTC. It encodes CASSYVRTEQFF.

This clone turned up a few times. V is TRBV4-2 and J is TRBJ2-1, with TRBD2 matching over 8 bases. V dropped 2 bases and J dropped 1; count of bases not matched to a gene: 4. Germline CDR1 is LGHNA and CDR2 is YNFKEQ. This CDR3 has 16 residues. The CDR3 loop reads CASSQQTSVSYNEQFF. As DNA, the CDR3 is TGTGCCAGCAGCCAACAGACTAGCGTTTCCTACAATGAGCAGTTCTTC.

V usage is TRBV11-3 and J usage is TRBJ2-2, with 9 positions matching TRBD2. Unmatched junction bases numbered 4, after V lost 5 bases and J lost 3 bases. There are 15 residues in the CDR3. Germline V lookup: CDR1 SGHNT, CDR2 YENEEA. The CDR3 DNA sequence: TGTGCCAGCAGCCCGGGACTAGCCTACACCGGGGAGCTGTTTTTT. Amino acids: CASSPGLAYTGELFF. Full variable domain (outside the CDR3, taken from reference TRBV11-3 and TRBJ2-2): EAGVVQSPRYKIIEKKQPVAFWCNPISGHNTLYWYLQNLGQGPELLIRYENEEAVDDSQLPKDRFSAERLKGVDSTLKIQPAELGDSAVYLCASSPGLAYTGELFFGEGSRLTVL.

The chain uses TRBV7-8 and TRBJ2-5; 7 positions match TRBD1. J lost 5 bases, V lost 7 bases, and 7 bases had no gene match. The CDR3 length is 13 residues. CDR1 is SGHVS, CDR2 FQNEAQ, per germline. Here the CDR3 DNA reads TGTGCCAGCAACCTGGACAGGAGGGAGACCCAGTACTTC. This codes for CASNLDRRETQYF.

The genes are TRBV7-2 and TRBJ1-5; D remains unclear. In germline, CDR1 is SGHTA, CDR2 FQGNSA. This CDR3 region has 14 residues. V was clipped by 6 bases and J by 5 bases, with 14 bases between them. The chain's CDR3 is CASSPTGGYQPQHF. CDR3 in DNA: TGTGCCAGCAGTCCTACGGGAGGGTATCAGCCCCAGCATTTT.

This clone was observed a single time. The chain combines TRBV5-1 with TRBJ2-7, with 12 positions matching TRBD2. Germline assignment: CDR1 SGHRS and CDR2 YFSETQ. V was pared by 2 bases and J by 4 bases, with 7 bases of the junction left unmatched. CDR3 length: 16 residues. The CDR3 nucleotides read TGCGCCAGCAGCTTCGGGCTAGCGGGGGGGCGGTACGAGCAGTACTTC. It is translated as CASSFGLAGGRYEQYF.

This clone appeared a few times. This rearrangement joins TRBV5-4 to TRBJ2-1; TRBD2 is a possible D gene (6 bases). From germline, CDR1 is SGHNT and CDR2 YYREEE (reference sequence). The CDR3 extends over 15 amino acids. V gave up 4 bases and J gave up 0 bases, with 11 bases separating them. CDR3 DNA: TGTGCCAGCAGCAAGTCGGGAGTCTCCTACAATGAGCAGTTCTTC. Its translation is CASSKSGVSYNEQFF.

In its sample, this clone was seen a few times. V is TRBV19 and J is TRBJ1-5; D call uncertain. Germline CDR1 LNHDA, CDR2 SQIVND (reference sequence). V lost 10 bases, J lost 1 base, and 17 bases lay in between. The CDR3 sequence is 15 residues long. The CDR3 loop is CATREQNWSNQPQHF. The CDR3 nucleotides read TGTGCCACGAGGGAACAAAATTGGAGCAATCAGCCCCAGCATTTT.

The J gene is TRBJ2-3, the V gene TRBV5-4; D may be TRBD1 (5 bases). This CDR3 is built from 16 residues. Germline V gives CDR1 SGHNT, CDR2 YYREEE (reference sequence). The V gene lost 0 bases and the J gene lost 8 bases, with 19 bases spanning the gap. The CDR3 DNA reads TGTGCCAGCAGCTTGGATCTGGGGCTGAAGCCCGGTACGCAGTATTTT. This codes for CASSLDLGLKPGTQYF.